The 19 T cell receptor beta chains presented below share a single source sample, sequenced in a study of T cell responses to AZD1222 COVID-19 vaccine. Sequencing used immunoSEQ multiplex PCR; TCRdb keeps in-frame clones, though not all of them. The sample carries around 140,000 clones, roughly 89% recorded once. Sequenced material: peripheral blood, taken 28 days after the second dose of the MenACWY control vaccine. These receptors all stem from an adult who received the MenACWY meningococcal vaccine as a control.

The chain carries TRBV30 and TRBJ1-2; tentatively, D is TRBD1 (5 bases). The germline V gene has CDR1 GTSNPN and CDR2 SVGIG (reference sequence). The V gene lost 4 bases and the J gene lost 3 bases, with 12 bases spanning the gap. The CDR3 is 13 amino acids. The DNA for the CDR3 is TGTGCCTGGACCTATGGGACGGACTATGGCTACACCTTC. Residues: CAWTYGTDYGYTF.

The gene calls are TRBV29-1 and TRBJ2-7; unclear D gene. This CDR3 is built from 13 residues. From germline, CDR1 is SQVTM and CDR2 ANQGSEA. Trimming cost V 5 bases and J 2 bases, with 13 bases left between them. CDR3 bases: TGCAGCGTTAGCTCTGGACGGGCCTACGAGCAGTACTTC. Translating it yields CSVSSGRAYEQYF.

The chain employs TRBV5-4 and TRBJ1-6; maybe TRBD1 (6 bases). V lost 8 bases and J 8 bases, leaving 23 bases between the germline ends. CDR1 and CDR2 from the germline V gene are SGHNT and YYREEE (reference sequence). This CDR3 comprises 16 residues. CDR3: CASRSTRGVVDSPLHF. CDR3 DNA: TGTGCCAGTAGATCGACAAGGGGGGTGGTGGATTCACCCCTCCACTTT.

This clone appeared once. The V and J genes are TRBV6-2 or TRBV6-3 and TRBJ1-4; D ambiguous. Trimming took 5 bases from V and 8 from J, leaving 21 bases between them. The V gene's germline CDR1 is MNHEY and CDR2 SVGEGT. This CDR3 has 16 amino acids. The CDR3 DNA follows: TGTGCCAGCAGTCCCCCGGGTAATCCGTCGCAGGAAAAACTGTTTTTT. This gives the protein CASSPPGNPSQEKLFF.

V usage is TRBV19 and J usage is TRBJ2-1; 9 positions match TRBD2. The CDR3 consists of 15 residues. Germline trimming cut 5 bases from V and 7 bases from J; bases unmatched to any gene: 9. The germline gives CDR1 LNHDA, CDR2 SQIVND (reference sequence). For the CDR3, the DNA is TGTGCCAGTAGTTCCCGTTCGGCGGGAGGGAATGAGCAGTTCTTC. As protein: CASSSRSAGGNEQFF.

The CDR3 here is CASSEPPGQGSKNIQYF. The CDR3 region has the DNA TGTGCCAGCAGTGAGCCACCGGGACAGGGGTCCAAAAACATTCAGTACTTC. The rearrangement uses TRBV28 and TRBJ2-4, with 10 bases lining up with TRBD1. V gave up 5 bases and J gave up 2 bases; unmatched junction bases: 9. The CDR3 has 17 amino acids. CDR1 is MDHEN, CDR2 SYDVKM, per germline.

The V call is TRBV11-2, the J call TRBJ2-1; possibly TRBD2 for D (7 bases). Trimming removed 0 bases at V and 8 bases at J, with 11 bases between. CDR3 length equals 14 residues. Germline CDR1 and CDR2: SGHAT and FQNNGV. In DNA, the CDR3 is TGTGCCAGCAGCTTAGATAGGGGGGGCGATGAGCAGTTCTTC. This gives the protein CASSLDRGGDEQFF.

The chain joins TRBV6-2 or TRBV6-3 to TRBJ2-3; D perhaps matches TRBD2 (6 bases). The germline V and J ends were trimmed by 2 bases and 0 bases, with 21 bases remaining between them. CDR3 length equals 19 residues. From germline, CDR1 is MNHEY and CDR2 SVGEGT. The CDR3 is CASSYPTMGLPGSTDTQYF. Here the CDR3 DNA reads TGTGCCAGCAGTTACCCCACGATGGGACTCCCCGGTAGCACAGATACGCAGTATTTT.

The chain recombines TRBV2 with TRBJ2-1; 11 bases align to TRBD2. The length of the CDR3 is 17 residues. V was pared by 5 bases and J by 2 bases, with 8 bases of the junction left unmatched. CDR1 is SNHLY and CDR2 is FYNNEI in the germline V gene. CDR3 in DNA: TGTGCCAGCAGTAAACTAGCGGGAGTTTCCCCCTACAATGAGCAGTTCTTC. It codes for CASSKLAGVSPYNEQFF.

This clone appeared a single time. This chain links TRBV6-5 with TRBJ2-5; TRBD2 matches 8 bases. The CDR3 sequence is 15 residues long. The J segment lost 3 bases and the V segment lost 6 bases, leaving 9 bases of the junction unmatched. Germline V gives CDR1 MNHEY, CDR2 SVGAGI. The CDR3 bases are TGTGCCAGCAGAGCGGGGGCCGCGGGGGAAGAGACCCAGTACTTC. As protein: CASRAGAAGEETQYF.

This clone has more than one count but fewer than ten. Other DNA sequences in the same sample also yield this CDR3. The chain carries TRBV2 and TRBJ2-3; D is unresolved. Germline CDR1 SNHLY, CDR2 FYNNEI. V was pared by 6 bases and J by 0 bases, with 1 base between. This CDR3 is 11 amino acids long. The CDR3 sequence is CASSSTDTQYF. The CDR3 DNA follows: TGTGCCAGCAGCAGCACAGATACGCAGTATTTT. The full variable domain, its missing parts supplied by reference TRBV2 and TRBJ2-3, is EPEVTQTPSHQVTQMGQEVILRCVPISNHLYFYWYRQILGQKVEFLVSFYNNEISEKSEIFDDQFSVERPDGSNFTLKIRSTKLEDSAMYFCASSSTDTQYFGPGTRLTVL.

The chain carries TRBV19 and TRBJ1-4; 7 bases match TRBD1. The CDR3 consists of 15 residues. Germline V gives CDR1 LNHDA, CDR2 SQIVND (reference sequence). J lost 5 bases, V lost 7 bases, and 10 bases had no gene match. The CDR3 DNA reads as TGTGCCAGTACCCAAAACGGACAGGCCAATGAAAAACTGTTTTTT. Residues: CASTQNGQANEKLFF.

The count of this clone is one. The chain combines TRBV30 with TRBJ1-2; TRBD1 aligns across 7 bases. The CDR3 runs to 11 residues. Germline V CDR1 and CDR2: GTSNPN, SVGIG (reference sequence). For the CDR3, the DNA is TGTGCTGTGGATAACAGGGGTGGCTACACCTTC. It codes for CAVDNRGGYTF.

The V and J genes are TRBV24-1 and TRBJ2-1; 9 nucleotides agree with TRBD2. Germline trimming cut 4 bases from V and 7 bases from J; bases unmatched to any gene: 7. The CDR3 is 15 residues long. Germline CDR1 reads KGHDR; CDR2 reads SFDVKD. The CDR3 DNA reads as TGTGCCACCAGTGAAGGCGGGGGGGCAAATAATGAGCAGTTCTTC. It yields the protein CATSEGGGANNEQFF.

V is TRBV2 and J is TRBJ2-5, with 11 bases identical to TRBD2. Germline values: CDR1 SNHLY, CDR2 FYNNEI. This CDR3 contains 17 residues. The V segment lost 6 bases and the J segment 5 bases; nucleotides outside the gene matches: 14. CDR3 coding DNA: TGTGCCAGCAGAAATCGGTTAGCGGGAGGGCCGGGGGAGACCCAGTACTTC. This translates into CASRNRLAGGPGETQYF.

CDR3 protein: CASSLSDRANTGELFF. DNA of the CDR3: TGTGCCAGCAGCTTATCGGACAGGGCGAACACCGGGGAGCTGTTTTTT. V gene TRBV7-9 combines with J gene TRBJ2-2, with TRBD1 matching 8 bases. The ends lost 2 bases at V and 0 bases at J; junction bases unmatched: 2. The CDR3 totals 16 residues. Germline V gene lookup returns CDR1 SEHNR and CDR2 FQNEAQ (reference sequence). Full variable domain (remainder filled in from reference TRBV7-9 and TRBJ2-2): DTGVSQNPRHKITKRGQNVTFRCDPISEHNRLYWYRQTLGQGPEFLTYFQNEAQLEKSRLLSDRFSAERPKGSFSTLEIQRTEQGDSAMYLCASSLSDRANTGELFFGEGSRLTVL.

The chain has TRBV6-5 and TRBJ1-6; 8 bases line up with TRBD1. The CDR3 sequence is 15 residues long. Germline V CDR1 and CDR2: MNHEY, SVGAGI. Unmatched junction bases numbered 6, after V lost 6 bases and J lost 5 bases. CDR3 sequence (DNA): TGTGCCAGCAGGGACCGACAGGGGAATAATTCACCCCTCCACTTT. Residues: CASRDRQGNNSPLHF.

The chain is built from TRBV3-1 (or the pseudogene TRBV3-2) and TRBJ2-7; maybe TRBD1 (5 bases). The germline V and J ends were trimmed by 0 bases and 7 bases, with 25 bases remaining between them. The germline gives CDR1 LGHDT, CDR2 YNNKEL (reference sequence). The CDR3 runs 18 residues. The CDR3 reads CASSQDRSFAGSLHEQYF. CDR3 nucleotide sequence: TGTGCCAGCAGCCAAGATCGGTCGTTTGCAGGGTCCCTACATGAGCAGTACTTC.

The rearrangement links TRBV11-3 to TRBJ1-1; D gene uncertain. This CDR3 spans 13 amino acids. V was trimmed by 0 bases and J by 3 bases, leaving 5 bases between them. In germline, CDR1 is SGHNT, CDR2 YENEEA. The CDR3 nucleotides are TGTGCCAGCAGCTTAGATCAGTACACTGAAGCTTTCTTT. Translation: CASSLDQYTEAFF.